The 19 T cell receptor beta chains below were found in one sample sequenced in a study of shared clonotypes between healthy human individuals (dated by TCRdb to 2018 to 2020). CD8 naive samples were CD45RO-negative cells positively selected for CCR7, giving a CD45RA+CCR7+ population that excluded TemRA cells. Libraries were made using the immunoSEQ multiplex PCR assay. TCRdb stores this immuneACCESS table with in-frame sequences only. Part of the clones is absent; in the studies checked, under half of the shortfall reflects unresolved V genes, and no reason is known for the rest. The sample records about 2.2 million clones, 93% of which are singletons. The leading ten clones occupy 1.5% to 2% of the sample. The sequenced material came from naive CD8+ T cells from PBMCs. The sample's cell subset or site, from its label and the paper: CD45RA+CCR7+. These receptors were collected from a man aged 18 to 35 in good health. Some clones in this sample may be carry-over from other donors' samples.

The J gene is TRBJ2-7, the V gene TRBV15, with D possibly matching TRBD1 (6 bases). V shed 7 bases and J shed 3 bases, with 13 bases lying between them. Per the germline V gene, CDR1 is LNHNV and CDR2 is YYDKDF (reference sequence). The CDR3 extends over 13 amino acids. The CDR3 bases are TGTGCCACCAAATCAGGGGCGGGCTACGAGCAGTACTTC. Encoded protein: CATKSGAGYEQYF. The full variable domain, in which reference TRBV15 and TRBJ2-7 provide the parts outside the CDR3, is DAMVIQNPRYQVTQFGKPVTLSCSQTLNHNVMYWYQQKSSQAPKLLFHYYDKDFNNEADTPDNFQSRRPNTSFCFLDIRSPGLGDTAMYLCATKSGAGYEQYFGPGTRLTVT.

The chain's CDR3 is CASSIVDGTGELFF. The CDR3 DNA reads TGTGCCAGTAGTATAGTGGACGGAACCGGGGAGCTGTTTTTT. V and J are TRBV19 and TRBJ2-2; D unresolved. Germline V lookup: CDR1 LNHDA, CDR2 SQIVND (reference sequence). This CDR3 spans 14 amino acids. V lost 1 base, J lost 5 bases, and 8 bases lay in between.

In nucleotides, the CDR3 is TGTGCCAGTAGTTACTCAGGGATCACCTACGAGCAGTACTTC. It encodes CASSYSGITYEQYF. J is TRBJ2-7 and V is TRBV19, with D tentatively TRBD1 (5 bases). CDR1 and CDR2 (germline): LNHDA, SQIVND (reference sequence). The CDR3 runs to 14 residues. With 5 bases removed from V and 2 bases from J, the gap between germline ends came to 13 bases.

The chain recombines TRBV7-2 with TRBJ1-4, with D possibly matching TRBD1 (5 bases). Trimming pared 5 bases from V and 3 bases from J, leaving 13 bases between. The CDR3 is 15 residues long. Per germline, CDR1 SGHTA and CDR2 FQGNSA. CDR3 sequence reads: CASSPRGAPNEKLFF. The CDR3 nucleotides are TGTGCCAGCAGCCCGAGAGGGGCCCCTAATGAAAAACTGTTTTTT.

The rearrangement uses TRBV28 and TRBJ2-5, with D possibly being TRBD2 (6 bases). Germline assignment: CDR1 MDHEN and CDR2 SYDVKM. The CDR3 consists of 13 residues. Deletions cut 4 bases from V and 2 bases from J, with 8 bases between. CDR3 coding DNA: TGTGCCAGCAGTTGGGGGGAGCAAGAGACCCAGTACTTC. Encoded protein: CASSWGEQETQYF.

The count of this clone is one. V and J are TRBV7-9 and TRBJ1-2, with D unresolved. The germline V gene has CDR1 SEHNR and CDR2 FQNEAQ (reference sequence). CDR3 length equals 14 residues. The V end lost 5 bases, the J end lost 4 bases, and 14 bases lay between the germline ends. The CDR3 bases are TGTGCCAGCAGCCCCCCCGAGGCGACCTATGGCTACACCTTC. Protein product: CASSPPEATYGYTF. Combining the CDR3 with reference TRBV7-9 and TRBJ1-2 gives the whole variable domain DTGVSQNPRHKITKRGQNVTFRCDPISEHNRLYWYRQTLGQGPEFLTYFQNEAQLEKSRLLSDRFSAERPKGSFSTLEIQRTEQGDSAMYLCASSPPEATYGYTFGSGTRLTVV.

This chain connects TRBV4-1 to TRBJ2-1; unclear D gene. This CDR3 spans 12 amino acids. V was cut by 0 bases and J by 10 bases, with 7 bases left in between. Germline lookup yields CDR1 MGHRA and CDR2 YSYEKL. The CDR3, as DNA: TGCGCCAGCAGCCAAGAGGCCACAGAGCAGTTCTTC. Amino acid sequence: CASSQEATEQFF.

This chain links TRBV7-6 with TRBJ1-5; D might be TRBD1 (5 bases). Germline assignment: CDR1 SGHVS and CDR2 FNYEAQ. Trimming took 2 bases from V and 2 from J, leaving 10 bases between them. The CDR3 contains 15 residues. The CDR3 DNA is TGTGCCAGCAGCTTATTAGAAGGGGGCAATCAGCCCCAGCATTTT. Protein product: CASSLLEGGNQPQHF.

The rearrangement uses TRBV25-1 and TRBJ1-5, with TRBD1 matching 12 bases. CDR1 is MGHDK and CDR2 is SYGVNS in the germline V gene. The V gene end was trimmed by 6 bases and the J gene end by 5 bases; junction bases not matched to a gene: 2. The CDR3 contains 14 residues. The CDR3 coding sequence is TGTGCCAGCAGAGGGACAGGGGGCTATCAGCCCCAGCATTTT. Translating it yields CASRGTGGYQPQHF.

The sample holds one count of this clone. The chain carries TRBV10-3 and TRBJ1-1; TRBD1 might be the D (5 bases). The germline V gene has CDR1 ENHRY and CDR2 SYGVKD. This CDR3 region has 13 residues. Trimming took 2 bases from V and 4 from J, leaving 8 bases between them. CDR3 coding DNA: TGTGCCATCAGTGAGATCGGGGGCACTGAAGCTTTCTTT. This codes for CAISEIGGTEAFF.

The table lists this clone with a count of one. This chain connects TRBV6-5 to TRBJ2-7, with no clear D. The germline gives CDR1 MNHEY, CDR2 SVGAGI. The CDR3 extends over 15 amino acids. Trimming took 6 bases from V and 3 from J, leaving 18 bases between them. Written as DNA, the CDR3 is TGTGCCAGCAGATCCTCGAGGCTATCGAACTACGAGCAGTACTTC. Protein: CASRSSRLSNYEQYF.

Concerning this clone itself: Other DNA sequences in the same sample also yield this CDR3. CDR3: CASSLSLAGAYNEQFF. The CDR3 nucleotides are TGTGCCAGCAGTTTATCTCTAGCGGGGGCTTACAATGAGCAGTTCTTC. V usage is TRBV27 and J usage is TRBJ2-1; 10 bases fit TRBD2. Germline CDR1 and CDR2: MNHEY and SMNVEV (reference sequence). CDR3 length: 16 amino acids. Trimming took 0 bases from V and 4 from J; bases not matched to a gene: 3.

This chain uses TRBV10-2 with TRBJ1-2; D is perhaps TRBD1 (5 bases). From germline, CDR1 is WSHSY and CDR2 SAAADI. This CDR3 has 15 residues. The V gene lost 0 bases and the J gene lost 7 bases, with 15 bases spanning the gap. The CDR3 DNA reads TGCGCCAGCAGTGAGTCGCCCCCAAATAGGGGTGGCTACACCTTC. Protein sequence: CASSESPPNRGGYTF.

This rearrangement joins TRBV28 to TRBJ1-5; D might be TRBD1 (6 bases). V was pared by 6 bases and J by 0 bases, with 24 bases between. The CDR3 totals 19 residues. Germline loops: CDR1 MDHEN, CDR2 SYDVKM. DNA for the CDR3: TGTGCCAGCAGCCTAGCCGGTAACAGGGCCGAGAATAGCAATCAGCCCCAGCATTTT. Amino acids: CASSLAGNRAENSNQPQHF.

CDR3 region: CASSQDRTSTNEKLFF. CDR3 sequence (DNA): TGCGCCAGCAGCCAAGATCGGACATCAACTAATGAAAAACTGTTTTTT. This chain uses TRBV4-3 with TRBJ1-4; maybe TRBD1 (5 bases). Trimming stripped 0 bases from V and 0 bases from J, with 8 bases between. The germline gives CDR1 LGHNA, CDR2 YSLEER. The CDR3 consists of 16 residues.

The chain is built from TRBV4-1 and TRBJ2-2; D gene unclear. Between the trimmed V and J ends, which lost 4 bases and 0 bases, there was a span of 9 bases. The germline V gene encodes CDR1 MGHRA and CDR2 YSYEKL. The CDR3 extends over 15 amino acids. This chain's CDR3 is CASSLAMTNTGELFF. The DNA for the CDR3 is TGCGCCAGCAGCCTAGCTATGACGAACACCGGGGAGCTGTTTTTT.

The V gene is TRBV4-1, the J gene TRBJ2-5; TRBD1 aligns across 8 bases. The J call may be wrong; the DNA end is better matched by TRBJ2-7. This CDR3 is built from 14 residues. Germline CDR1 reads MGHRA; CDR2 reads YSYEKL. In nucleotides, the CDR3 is TGCGCCAGCAGCCAAGGGACAGGGACCTACGAGCAGTACTTC. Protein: CASSQGTGTYEQYF.

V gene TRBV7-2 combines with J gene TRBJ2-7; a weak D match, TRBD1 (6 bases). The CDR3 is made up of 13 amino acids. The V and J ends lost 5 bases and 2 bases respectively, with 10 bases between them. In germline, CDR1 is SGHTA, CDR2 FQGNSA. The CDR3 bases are TGTGCCAGCAGCCACCGGGACACCTACGAGCAGTACTTC. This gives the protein CASSHRDTYEQYF.

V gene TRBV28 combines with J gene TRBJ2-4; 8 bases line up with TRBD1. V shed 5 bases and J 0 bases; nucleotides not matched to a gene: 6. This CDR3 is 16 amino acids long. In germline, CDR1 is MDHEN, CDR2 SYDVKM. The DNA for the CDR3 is TGTGCCAGCAGTCCAGGGACAGGCTTAGCCAAAAACATTCAGTACTTC. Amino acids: CASSPGTGLAKNIQYF. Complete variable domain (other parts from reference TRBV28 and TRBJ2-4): DVKVTQSSRYLVKRTGEKVFLECVQDMDHENMFWYRQDPGLGLRLIYFSYDVKMKEKGDIPEGYSVSREKKERFSLILESASTNQTSMYLCASSPGTGLAKNIQYFGAGTRLSVL.